This note documents a single TCR beta chain sequence. The antigen remains unidentified. These data belong to a study of a mutant IDH1 vaccine in newly diagnosed glioma. Sequencing was performed with immunoSEQ multiplex PCR; in TCRdb, only in-frame clones are kept and a portion is missing. The sample has around 26,000 clones, more than 75% seen once. Time point given: week 47, end of study. The content of each vaccine dose was 300 ug of mutant IDH1 20-mer peptide, and topical imiquimod accompanied it. The germline V gene encodes CDR1 SQVTM and CDR2 ANQGSEA. This CDR3 has 12 amino acids. V lost 4 bases, J lost 6 bases, and 11 bases lay in between.

This sequence joins TRBV29-1 and TRBJ2-3, with D tentatively TRBD1 (6 bases). This receptor was taken from a man in his forties with glioma. Some clones in this sample may be carry-over from other donors' samples. This specimen was PBMCs, taken from a glioma patient whose treatment included an IDH1 peptide vaccine. CDR3: CSVVNRADTQYF. CDR3 bases: TGCAGCGTTGTTAACAGGGCCGATACGCAGTATTTT.